These 31 T cell receptor beta chains originate from one sample sequenced in a study of CD8+CD57+ T cells in acquired aplastic anemia. TCR beta VDJ combinations and CDR3 sequences were profiled from genomic DNA. TCRdb recomputed calls from the reads with MiXCR, one row per CDR3 protein. The top ten hold roughly 8% of the sample, which has some 280,000 distinct CDR3 sequences, about 56% seen once. The sample comprised sorted CD4+, CD8+, or CD8+CD57+ T cells (not recorded which) from PBMCs. These TCRs come from a human donor with severe aplastic anemia or a healthy control (not recorded which).

This clonotype has only one observation. The chain is built from TRBV6-5 and TRBJ2-7; D may be TRBD1 (6 bases). The tail of the sequence fits TRBJ2-4 better, so the J call may be wrong. Germline V lookup: CDR1 MNHEY, CDR2 SVGAGI. CDR3 size: 16 residues. CDR3 nucleotides: TGTGCCAGCAGTCAAAAACGCGGACAGCCAAAAAACATTCAGTACTTC. Translated: CASSQKRGQPKNIQYF.

This chain uses TRBV15 with TRBJ2-7; 9 positions agree with TRBD1. The trim removed 4 bases at V and 4 bases at J, leaving 5 bases unmatched. The V gene's germline CDR1 is LNHNV and CDR2 YYDKDF (reference sequence). The CDR3 is 14 residues long. The CDR3 reads CATSTDRGVYEQYF. CDR3 sequence (DNA): TGTGCCACCAGCACCGACAGGGGGGTATACGAGCAGTACTTC.

This clonotype was seen once. One end of the junction varies from germline; a read error may be responsible. V gene TRBV14 combines with J gene TRBJ1-2; TRBD1 is a possible D gene (6 bases). CDR3 size: 15 residues. Germline CDR1 reads SGHDN; CDR2 reads FVKESK. CDR3 in DNA: TGTGCAAGCAGCCAAGACGTACAGGGATCCCGGGGCTACACCTTC. It codes for CASSQDVQGSRGYTF.

This clonotype came up a few times. V is TRBV20-1 and J is TRBJ2-5, with D possibly TRBD1 on 6 matching bases. The CDR3 contains 14 residues. Germline CDR1 is DFQATT and CDR2 is SNEGSKA (reference sequence). V lost 7 bases and J lost 5, with 20 bases in between. CDR3 DNA sequence: TGCAGTGTCCCGGGACAAATTCTTTCCGAGACCCAGTACTTC. Translating gives CSVPGQILSETQYF.

This chain joins TRBV19 and TRBJ1-1, with TRBD1 identical over 9 bases. V dropped 6 bases and J dropped 0; count of bases not matched to a gene: 2. The CDR3 is 14 amino acids. The germline CDR1 and CDR2 sequences are LNHDA and SQIVND (reference sequence). CDR3 nucleotides: TGTGCCAGTAGAGGGACAGGGTTGAACACTGAAGCTTTCTTT. The encoded protein is CASRGTGLNTEAFF.

In this sample, this clonotype turned up many times. This chain links TRBV4-3 with TRBJ1-2, with D uncertain. Trimming left V 3 bases short and J 3 bases short, with 14 bases between. Germline loops: CDR1 LGHNA, CDR2 YSLEER. This CDR3 spans 15 amino acids. For the CDR3, the DNA is TGCGCCAGCAGCCAGTCATCTACCATGGACTATGGCTACACCTTC. It specifies CASSQSSTMDYGYTF.

This clonotype was detected ten times or more. The CDR3 is CASSQEGMAKNIQYF. CDR3 DNA: TGTGCCAGCAGCCAAGAGGGGATGGCCAAAAACATTCAGTACTTC. The chain links TRBV3-1 to TRBJ2-4; D call uncertain. Germline CDR1 LGHDT, CDR2 YNNKEL (reference sequence). V lost 0 bases and J lost 1, with 7 bases in between. The length of the CDR3 is 15 residues.

This chain uses TRBV7-2 with TRBJ2-3; D perhaps matches TRBD2 (5 bases). Germline CDR1 reads SGHTA; CDR2 reads FQGNSA. The length of the CDR3 is 16 residues. V was shortened by 0 bases and J by 6 bases, with 16 bases between the two germline ends. CDR3 residues: CASSLAVGLARDTQYF. The DNA for the CDR3 is TGTGCCAGCAGCTTAGCAGTGGGCCTAGCTAGGGATACGCAGTATTTT.

CDR3 residues: CASSVGRTTYEQYF. In DNA form, the CDR3 reads TGTGCCAGCAGCGTAGGCAGGACCACCTACGAGCAGTACTTC. V is TRBV9 and J is TRBJ2-7, with D uncertain. The V gene's germline CDR1 is SGDLS and CDR2 YYNGEE. The V and J ends lost 0 bases and 2 bases respectively, with 9 bases between them. The length of the CDR3 is 14 residues.

A few counts support this clonotype. The V and J genes are TRBV19 and TRBJ1-1; weak D call: TRBD1 (6 bases). Germline V CDR1 and CDR2: LNHDA, SQIVND (reference sequence). V lost 9 bases and J 0 bases, leaving 14 bases between the germline ends. This CDR3 has 14 residues. The CDR3 DNA sequence: TGTGCCAGCGTGGACGCAGGGGTGAACACTGAAGCTTTCTTT. Amino acid sequence: CASVDAGVNTEAFF.

The table lists this clonotype with many counts. The chain carries TRBV2 and TRBJ2-7; D unclear. The CDR3 is 17 amino acids. The germline V and J ends were trimmed by 0 bases and 2 bases, with 17 bases remaining between them. Germline V lookup: CDR1 SNHLY, CDR2 FYNNEI. As DNA, the CDR3 is TGTGCCAGCAGTGAAGCGCTTCTTATAGACCTAGCCTACGAGCAGTACTTC. It is translated as CASSEALLIDLAYEQYF.

This clonotype was seen at least ten times. V is TRBV15 and J is TRBJ1-3; D possibly corresponds to TRBD1 (5 bases). CDR3 size: 15 residues. Germline assignment: CDR1 LNHNV and CDR2 YYDKDF (reference sequence). The germline V and J ends were trimmed by 1 base and 3 bases, with 10 bases remaining between them. This CDR3 is CATSRAGINGNTIYF. CDR3 nucleotide sequence: TGTGCCACCAGCAGAGCAGGGATAAATGGAAACACCATATATTTT.

V and J are TRBV20-1 and TRBJ2-1; 8 nucleotides agree with TRBD2. The CDR3 totals 14 residues. Trimming cost V 6 bases and J 3 bases; bases outside gene matches: 7. From germline, CDR1 is DFQATT and CDR2 SNEGSKA (reference sequence). CDR3 DNA sequence: TGCAGTGCCCGACTAGCGCGTAACTACAATGAGCAGTTCTTC. Its translation: CSARLARNYNEQFF.

At least ten counts were recorded for this clonotype. The CDR3 reads CASSIAAGQPQHF. The CDR3, as DNA: TGTGCCAGTAGTATTGCGGCAGGTCAGCCCCAGCATTTT. The rearrangement joins TRBV19 to TRBJ1-5; D remains unclear. Trimming cost V 3 bases and J 6 bases, with 9 bases left between them. Looked up from germline, CDR1 is LNHDA and CDR2 is SQIVND (reference sequence). This CDR3 region has 13 residues.

This clonotype was counted ten times or more. The rearrangement joins TRBV5-6 to TRBJ2-4, with D possibly being TRBD2 (6 bases). The CDR3 loop spans 16 amino acids. Germline V gene data show CDR1 as SGHDT and CDR2 as YYEEEE. V was shortened by 4 bases and J by 6 bases, with 20 bases between the two germline ends. The CDR3 sequence is CASSRLRDSHLNIQYF. Here the CDR3 DNA reads TGTGCCAGCAGCCGCCTACGGGACTCGCATTTAAACATTCAGTACTTC.

This clonotype was counted many times. The V call is TRBV19, the J call TRBJ1-6; D is undetermined. Germline V gene lookup returns CDR1 LNHDA and CDR2 SQIVND (reference sequence). Deletions cut 6 bases from V and 8 bases from J, with 23 bases between. The CDR3 consists of 17 residues. As DNA, the CDR3 is TGTGCCAGTAGCCGGGCGGGGTTCGGGAGTAGTGATTCACCCCTCCACTTT. Amino acids: CASSRAGFGSSDSPLHF. Supplemented by reference TRBV19 and TRBJ1-6, the full variable domain reads DGGITQSPKYLFRKEGQNVTLSCEQNLNHDAMYWYRQDPGQGLRLIYYSQIVNDFQKGDIAEGYSVSREKKESFPLTVTSAQKNPTAFYLCASSRAGFGSSDSPLHFGNGTRLTVT.

This clonotype was found many times. The chain has TRBV6-5 and TRBJ2-4; D is perhaps TRBD1 (6 bases). V was pared by 5 bases and J by 2 bases, with 13 bases between. This CDR3 is 15 amino acids long. Germline V gene sequence: CDR1 MNHEY, CDR2 SVGAGI. The CDR3 nucleotides read TGTGCCAGCAGTGAACCCAGGGGTACCAAAAACATTCAGTACTTC. Translated, it gives CASSEPRGTKNIQYF.

V usage is TRBV15 and J usage is TRBJ2-5, with 13 bases lining up with TRBD2. This CDR3 has 16 amino acids. Unmatched junction bases numbered 8, after V lost 5 bases and J lost 5 bases. Germline V CDR1 and CDR2: LNHNV, YYDKDF (reference sequence). CDR3 protein: CATSLRLAGGGETQYF. The CDR3 DNA sequence: TGTGCCACCAGCCTGCGACTAGCGGGGGGCGGTGAGACCCAGTACTTC.

This chain joins TRBV7-3 and TRBJ2-5; 11 bases map to TRBD2. Germline V CDR1 and CDR2: SGHTA, FQGTGA. The V gene end was trimmed by 11 bases and the J gene end by 1 base; junction bases not matched to a gene: 6. The CDR3 loop spans 14 amino acids. CDR3 nucleotide sequence: TGTGCCGGAAGGACTAGCGGGCTCCAAGAGACCCAGTACTTC. This sequence encodes CAGRTSGLQETQYF.

The rearrangement uses TRBV7-2 and TRBJ2-7; TRBD1 aligns across 11 bases. The germline V gene has CDR1 SGHTA and CDR2 FQGNSA. The CDR3 covers 14 residues. J gave up 6 bases and V 7 bases, and 8 bases lay outside the gene matches. DNA of the CDR3: TGTGCCAGCACGCCCGGGACAGGGGGTGGCGAGCAGTACTTC. It yields the protein CASTPGTGGGEQYF.

This CDR3 is CASSRNEQFF. For the CDR3, the DNA is TGTGCCAGCAGCAGAAATGAGCAGTTCTTC. The V gene is TRBV5-8, the J gene TRBJ2-1; D gene unclear. This CDR3 has 10 amino acids. Germline CDR1 reads SGHTS; CDR2 reads YDEGEE. V was cut by 4 bases and J by 7 bases, with 3 bases left in between.

The chain carries TRBV7-2 and TRBJ1-6, with 8 bases aligning to TRBD1. The V segment lost 3 bases and the J segment 9 bases; nucleotides outside the gene matches: 10. The CDR3 sequence is 16 residues long. CDR1 SGHTA and CDR2 FQGNSA come from the germline V gene. The CDR3 DNA follows: TGTGCCAGCAGCTTGGCCAAGACAGGGGAAGGTTCACCCCTCCACTTT. Its protein is CASSLAKTGEGSPLHF.

Concerning this clonotype: This CDR3 fails to terminate in the conserved phenylalanine or tryptophan, so it likely reflects a read error. The chain couples TRBV5-4 to TRBJ2-1; D remains ambiguous. The CDR3 runs to 13 residues. V gave up 3 bases and J gave up 3 bases, with 7 bases separating them. Germline V gene lookup returns CDR1 SGHNT and CDR2 YYREEE (reference sequence). CDR3 DNA: TGTGCCAGCAGCTCGAACTACTACAATGAGCAGTTCCTC. Translation: CASSSNYYNEQFL.

The J gene is TRBJ2-7, the V gene TRBV6-6; 7 nucleotides line up with TRBD2. The CDR3 covers 13 residues. Germline CDR1 and CDR2: MNHNY and SVGAGI (reference sequence). V lost 9 bases and J lost 3; bases outside the gene matches: 8. The CDR3 sequence: CASTAGGFYEQYF. The CDR3 nucleotides read TGTGCCAGTACAGCCGGGGGGTTCTACGAGCAGTACTTC.

In its sample, this clonotype was seen many times. The J gene is TRBJ2-3, the V gene TRBV7-8, with unresolved D. V lost 3 bases to trimming and J lost 4 bases, with 5 bases between them. The CDR3 length is 12 residues. CDR1 and CDR2 (germline): SGHVS, FQNEAQ. The CDR3 DNA sequence: TGTGCCAGCAGCTTGCGGTCAGATACGCAGTATTTT. It encodes CASSLRSDTQYF. The full variable domain, completed using reference TRBV7-8 and TRBJ2-3, is GAGVSQSPRYKVAKRGQDVALRCDPISGHVSLFWYQQALGQGPEFLTYFQNEAQLDKSGLPSDRFFAERPEGSVSTLKIQRTQQEDSAVYLCASSLRSDTQYFGPGTRLTVL.

This clonotype showed up many times. DNA of the CDR3: TGTGCCAGCAGCTTAGAGTCCCCGGGTACGCAGTATTTT. Residues: CASSLESPGTQYF. The chain employs TRBV11-3 and TRBJ2-3; no clear D gene. CDR3 length: 13 amino acids. The V end was cut by 0 bases, the J end by 8 bases, with 9 bases between. Germline CDR1 is SGHNT and CDR2 is YENEEA.

V and J are TRBV19 and TRBJ2-5, with D uncertain. The J call may be faulty, since TRBJ2-1 better matches the DNA end. This CDR3 spans 17 amino acids. CDR1 and CDR2 from the germline V gene are LNHDA and SQIVND (reference sequence). The CDR3 coding sequence is TGTGCCAGTAGTATAAGGGCAGGCCTGCCCCAATTAGATGGGCAGTTCTTC. Amino acid sequence: CASSIRAGLPQLDGQFF.

This clonotype was detected ten times or more. V usage is TRBV3-1 and J usage is TRBJ1-1, with D perhaps TRBD1 (6 bases). CDR3 length equals 14 residues. The ends were cut back, 5 bases at V and 4 bases at J, with 14 bases in the middle. Germline CDR1 reads LGHDT; CDR2 reads YNNKEL (reference sequence). CDR3 sequence (DNA): TGTGCCAGCAGCGCCCCCGGGGGCTTCACTGAAGCTTTCTTT. Protein sequence: CASSAPGGFTEAFF.

The chain uses TRBV7-9 and TRBJ1-1, with D possibly being TRBD1 (5 bases). V was shortened by 1 base and J by 5 bases, with 17 bases between the two germline ends. Looked up from germline, CDR1 is SEHNR and CDR2 is FQNEAQ (reference sequence). The CDR3 sequence is 16 residues long. CDR3 region: CASSLGIQGVGTEAFF. As DNA, the CDR3 is TGTGCCAGCAGCTTAGGAATTCAGGGAGTAGGGACTGAAGCTTTCTTT.

This clonotype came up many times. The V gene is TRBV20-1, the J gene TRBJ2-2; D is unresolved. The V end lost 5 bases, the J end lost 6 bases, and 16 bases lay between the germline ends. In germline, CDR1 is DFQATT, CDR2 SNEGSKA (reference sequence). The CDR3 contains 14 residues. The DNA of the CDR3 is TGCAGTGCTTTGGATAGGGCTACCGCCGGGGAGCTGTTTTTT. Residues: CSALDRATAGELFF.

This clonotype was picked up many times. The CDR3 reads CASSPTQGVVYGYTF. CDR3 DNA: TGTGCCAGCAGCCCAACACAGGGGGTGGTCTATGGCTACACCTTC. V gene TRBV11-2 combines with J gene TRBJ1-2, with 8 bases aligning to TRBD1. The germline CDR1 and CDR2 sequences are SGHAT and FQNNGV. The J segment lost 4 bases and the V segment lost 5 bases, leaving 9 bases of the junction unmatched. The CDR3 loop spans 15 amino acids.